The 32 T cell receptor beta chains below were found in one sample sequenced in a study of blood T cell repertoires in COVID-19. This table comes from immunoSEQ multiplex PCR, and its TCRdb copy is limited to in-frame clones, with some not included. In the table there are around 260,000 clones, around 86% of which are singletons. Sequencing used peripheral blood. All receptors derive from a woman in her sixties with COVID-19, enrolled during active disease.

Points on this clone: This CDR3 is also generated by other DNA sequences in the sample. The chain uses TRBV2 and TRBJ1-5; D is possibly TRBD1 (6 bases). The CDR3 totals 13 residues. Between the trimmed V and J ends, which lost 6 bases and 6 bases, there was a span of 12 bases. CDR1 is SNHLY, CDR2 FYNNEI, per germline. The CDR3 DNA follows: TGTGCCAGCAGGGTACAGGGTAGTCAGCCCCAGCATTTT. This codes for CASRVQGSQPQHF.

The CDR3: CASQREKLSYEQYF. CDR3 DNA sequence: TGTGCCAGCCAGCGGGAGAAACTGTCCTACGAGCAGTACTTC. V and J are TRBV5-4 and TRBJ2-7, with TRBD2 matching over 8 bases. The CDR3 is 14 residues long. CDR1 is SGHNT, CDR2 YYREEE, per germline (reference sequence). The V gene end was trimmed by 7 bases and the J gene end by 1 base; junction bases not matched to a gene: 7.

The gene calls are TRBV11-3 and TRBJ2-1; 7 positions match TRBD2. The CDR3 spans 19 residues. V was clipped by 1 base and J by 4 bases; unmatched bases: 16. Germline V lookup: CDR1 SGHNT, CDR2 YENEEA. The CDR3 DNA is TGTGCCAGCAGCTTAGTGGGAGGACTAGTCCTTTTTCCTTACAATGAGCAGTTCTTC. Encoded protein: CASSLVGGLVLFPYNEQFF.

This clone was observed a single time. The chain is built from TRBV28 and TRBJ2-7; the match to TRBD2 covers 7 bases. This CDR3 has 13 residues. V shed 7 bases, J shed 4 bases, and the junction held 7 bases outside the gene matches. CDR1 and CDR2 from the germline V gene are MDHEN and SYDVKM. CDR3 protein: CASIGGGLYEQYF. In nucleotides, the CDR3 is TGTGCCAGCATTGGGGGAGGGCTATACGAGCAGTACTTC.

This clone has only a few counts. J is TRBJ2-3 and V is TRBV7-3; 11 nucleotides align to TRBD1. The CDR3 is 16 residues long. V trimming: 5 bases; J trimming: 4 bases; junction bases outside the gene matches: 8. The V gene's germline CDR1 is SGHTA and CDR2 FQGTGA. The DNA of the CDR3 is TGTGCCAGCAGCCGGACGCCGGGACAGGGGGCAGATACGCAGTATTTT. Translation gives CASSRTPGQGADTQYF.

V gene TRBV18 combines with J gene TRBJ1-1; D possibly corresponds to TRBD1 (5 bases). From germline, CDR1 is KGHSH and CDR2 LQKENI. Trimming cost V 6 bases and J 0 bases, with 8 bases left between them. The CDR3 has 13 residues. The CDR3, as DNA: TGTGCCAGCTCCGGGGGGGTGAACACTGAAGCTTTCTTT. Its protein is CASSGGVNTEAFF.

This chain links TRBV5-6 with TRBJ1-2, with 9 bases aligning to TRBD1. CDR3 length equals 16 residues. The ends lost 2 bases at V and 5 bases at J; junction bases unmatched: 10. Germline CDR1 reads SGHDT; CDR2 reads YYEEEE. The CDR3 nucleotides are TGTGCCAGCAGCTTATCGGACAGGGGCAGGATATATGGCTACACCTTC. Translation: CASSLSDRGRIYGYTF.

This clone has only a few counts. The V and J genes are TRBV28 and TRBJ2-5, with a weak D call TRBD2 (5 bases). Per germline, CDR1 MDHEN and CDR2 SYDVKM. The CDR3 is made up of 14 amino acids. V was shortened by 6 bases and J by 3 bases, with 14 bases between the two germline ends. CDR3 in DNA: TGTGCCAGCAGCCCGACGACCGGGGAAGAGACCCAGTACTTC. Translated, it gives CASSPTTGEETQYF.

The rearrangement uses TRBV30 and TRBJ1-1; 8 bases agree with TRBD1. Germline V gene lookup returns CDR1 GTSNPN and CDR2 SVGIG (reference sequence). The CDR3 totals 16 residues. Germline trimming cut 2 bases from V and 3 bases from J; bases unmatched to any gene: 11. The CDR3 coding sequence is TGTGCCTGGAGTCACTACCCCCCAGGGGGCGACACTGAAGCTTTCTTT. Protein product: CAWSHYPPGGDTEAFF.

V usage is TRBV19 and J usage is TRBJ1-1, with 10 bases fitting TRBD1. This CDR3 contains 14 residues. Germline-derived CDR1 and CDR2 are LNHDA and SQIVND (reference sequence). Trimming took 5 bases from V and 6 from J; bases not matched to a gene: 6. This CDR3 reads CASSPWDRGSEAFF. DNA for the CDR3: TGTGCCAGTAGTCCCTGGGACAGGGGCTCTGAAGCTTTCTTT. The full variable domain, in which reference TRBV19 and TRBJ1-1 provide the parts outside the CDR3, is DGGITQSPKYLFRKEGQNVTLSCEQNLNHDAMYWYRQDPGQGLRLIYYSQIVNDFQKGDIAEGYSVSREKKESFPLTVTSAQKNPTAFYLCASSPWDRGSEAFFGQGTRLTVV.

The CDR3 is CAISDSKGSAQHF. The CDR3 DNA reads TGTGCCATCAGCGACAGTAAGGGGTCTGCCCAGCATTTT. This sequence joins TRBV10-3 and TRBJ1-5, with D tentatively TRBD1 (5 bases). Germline CDR1 is ENHRY and CDR2 is SYGVKD. The CDR3 loop spans 13 amino acids. V lost 6 bases to trimming and J lost 11 bases, with 17 bases between them.

The rearrangement joins TRBV15 to TRBJ1-5, with D possibly being TRBD1 (5 bases). With 4 bases removed from V and 6 bases from J, the gap between germline ends came to 13 bases. In germline, CDR1 is LNHNV, CDR2 YYDKDF (reference sequence). The CDR3 is 14 residues long. The CDR3 sequence: CATSISRVGQPQHF. For the CDR3, the DNA is TGTGCCACCAGCATAAGCAGGGTGGGTCAGCCCCAGCATTTT.

The CDR3 coding sequence is TGTGCCAGCAGTTTTTCGGGACAGGGCTACGAGCAGTACTTC. The encoded protein is CASSFSGQGYEQYF. The chain links TRBV28 to TRBJ2-7, with 9 bases lining up with TRBD1. Germline CDR1 is MDHEN and CDR2 is SYDVKM. Trimming removed 3 bases from V and 3 bases from J; junction bases left unmatched: 3. This CDR3 is 14 amino acids long.

The rearrangement uses TRBV21-1 and TRBJ2-4; TRBD2 is the table's D call, not checked against the DNA. TRBV21-1 is a documented pseudogene. The CDR3 sequence is 15 residues long. The CDR3 DNA reads as TGTGCCAGCAGCAAGTGCTACTCGGGGGGAAACATTCAGTACTTC. Amino acid sequence: CASSKCYSGGNIQYF.

This clone showed up just once. The chain couples TRBV7-6 to TRBJ2-7; D perhaps matches TRBD1 (6 bases). There are 17 residues in the CDR3. Germline CDR1 SGHVS, CDR2 FNYEAQ. Trimming took 0 bases from V and 5 from J, leaving 20 bases between them. CDR3 coding DNA: TGTGCCAGCAGCTTAGCGGCCAGGGGATTTTTTATTCACGAGCAGTACTTC. This gives the protein CASSLAARGFFIHEQYF. Using reference TRBV7-6 and TRBJ2-7 for the parts outside the CDR3, the full variable domain is GAGVSQSPRYKVTKRGQDVALRCDPISGHVSLYWYRQALGQGPEFLTYFNYEAQQDKSGLPNDRFSAERPEGSISTLTIQRTEQRDSAMYRCASSLAARGFFIHEQYFGPGTRLTVT.

This clone showed up just once. The chain has TRBV7-2 and TRBJ1-5; possibly TRBD1 for D (6 bases). CDR1 is SGHTA, CDR2 FQGNSA, per germline. This CDR3 is 16 amino acids long. The V end was cut by 2 bases, the J end by 6 bases, with 17 bases between. The CDR3 reads CASSLSVGQNGQPQHF. In DNA form, the CDR3 reads TGTGCCAGCAGCTTAAGCGTCGGACAGAATGGTCAGCCCCAGCATTTT.

The sample holds a few counts of this clone. The chain employs TRBV11-2 and TRBJ2-1, with 11 bases lining up with TRBD1. Germline values: CDR1 SGHAT, CDR2 FQNNGV. The J segment lost 4 bases and the V segment lost 1 base, leaving 3 bases of the junction unmatched. The CDR3 loop spans 16 amino acids. CDR3 DNA: TGTGCCAGCAGCTTAGGGGACAGGGGGTATTACAATGAGCAGTTCTTC. This translates into CASSLGDRGYYNEQFF.

The chain joins TRBV5-5 to TRBJ1-1, with a tentative D call TRBD1 (5 bases). Germline V gene lookup returns CDR1 SGHKS and CDR2 YYEKEE (reference sequence). V was trimmed by 0 bases and J by 1 base, leaving 10 bases between them. The CDR3 loop spans 15 amino acids. CDR3 sequence (DNA): TGTGCCAGCAGCTTGGTTGGGGGGAGGAACACTGAAGCTTTCTTT. This encodes CASSLVGGRNTEAFF. Combining the CDR3 with reference TRBV5-5 and TRBJ1-1 gives the whole variable domain DAGVTQSPTHLIKTRGQQVTLRCSPISGHKSVSWYQQVLGQGPQFIFQYYEKEERGRGNFPDRFSARQFPNYSSELNVNALLLGDSALYLCASSLVGGRNTEAFFGQGTRLTVV.

This clone was seen a few times. This rearrangement joins TRBV5-1 to TRBJ1-2; no firm D call. Deletions cut 0 bases from V and 4 bases from J, with 7 bases between. The CDR3 length is 13 residues. CDR1 is SGHRS and CDR2 is YFSETQ in the germline V gene. The CDR3 region has the DNA TGCGCCAGCAGCTTGGGGCAGATCTATGGCTACACCTTC. It translates to CASSLGQIYGYTF. The full variable domain, its missing parts supplied by reference TRBV5-1 and TRBJ1-2, is KAGVTQTPRYLIKTRGQQVTLSCSPISGHRSVSWYQQTPGQGLQFLFEYFSETQRNKGNFPGRFSGRQFSNSRSEMNVSTLELGDSALYLCASSLGQIYGYTFGSGTRLTVV.

J is TRBJ1-4 and V is TRBV9; D unresolved. This CDR3 comprises 16 residues. Trimming took off 6 bases at V and 6 bases at J, with 21 bases between the two ends. Per the germline V gene, CDR1 is SGDLS and CDR2 is YYNGEE. CDR3 loop: CASTKEVLREDEKLFF. Here the CDR3 DNA reads TGTGCCAGCACGAAGGAGGTTTTAAGGGAAGATGAAAAACTGTTTTTT.

The CDR3 is CASSYGTYTEAFF. In nucleotides, the CDR3 is TGTGCCAGCAGTTACGGCACCTACACTGAAGCTTTCTTT. The rearrangement joins TRBV6-2 or TRBV6-3 to TRBJ1-1; D is unresolved. Germline values: CDR1 MNHEY, CDR2 SVGEGT. The CDR3 sequence is 13 residues long. V was clipped by 2 bases and J by 3 bases, with 7 bases between them.

This clone was counted a single time. The rearrangement links TRBV7-3 to TRBJ2-5, with D possibly TRBD2 on 6 matching bases. V lost 5 bases and J 2 bases, leaving 18 bases between the germline ends. CDR3 length: 16 residues. The V gene's germline CDR1 is SGHTA and CDR2 FQGTGA. The CDR3 region is CASSPSGGVSQETQYF. The CDR3, as DNA: TGTGCCAGCAGCCCGTCCGGCGGGGTATCACAAGAGACCCAGTACTTC.

The chain has TRBV6-5 and TRBJ2-5, with a tentative D call TRBD2 (5 bases). Between the trimmed V and J ends, which lost 6 bases and 3 bases, there was a span of 14 bases. The germline gives CDR1 MNHEY, CDR2 SVGAGI. This CDR3 has 14 amino acids. CDR3 coding DNA: TGTGCCAGCAGACGGGGAACTCCGGAAGAGACCCAGTACTTC. It specifies CASRRGTPEETQYF.

The V and J genes are TRBV4-2 and TRBJ1-2; 8 bases agree with TRBD1. This CDR3 spans 13 amino acids. Per the germline V gene, CDR1 is LGHNA and CDR2 is YNFKEQ. V shed 6 bases and J 4 bases; nucleotides not matched to a gene: 4. The CDR3 is CASSHGTGYGYTF. The CDR3 DNA follows: TGTGCCAGCAGTCACGGGACAGGCTATGGCTACACCTTC.

This clone has at least ten counts. The chain carries TRBV30 and TRBJ2-7, with D possibly being TRBD2 (5 bases). The V end was cut by 2 bases, the J end by 6 bases, with 14 bases between. Germline CDR1 reads GTSNPN; CDR2 reads SVGIG (reference sequence). There are 13 residues in the CDR3. The DNA for the CDR3 is TGTGCCTGGAGTCTACAAAAGGACTCCGAGCAGTACTTC. Protein: CAWSLQKDSEQYF. Full variable domain (remainder filled in from reference TRBV30 and TRBJ2-7): SQTIHQWPATLVQPVGSPLSLECTVEGTSNPNLYWYRQAAGRGLQLLFYSVGIGQISSEVPQNLSASRPQDRQFILSSKKLLLSDSGFYLCAWSLQKDSEQYFGPGTRLTVT.

The chain joins TRBV6-1 to TRBJ1-2; D not resolved. In germline, CDR1 is MNHNS, CDR2 SASEGT. The V end was cut by 1 base, the J end by 8 bases, with 8 bases between. The CDR3 extends over 12 amino acids. The CDR3 DNA follows: TGTGCCAGCAGTGAAGAGTGGGCGGGCTACACCTTC. Its translation: CASSEEWAGYTF.

The chain employs TRBV11-3 and TRBJ1-6; D might be TRBD1 (6 bases). The length of the CDR3 is 14 residues. The V and J ends lost 2 bases and 7 bases respectively, with 9 bases between them. Germline V gene sequence: CDR1 SGHNT, CDR2 YENEEA. The CDR3 nucleotides are TGTGCCAGCAGCTTAACAGGGACGAATTCACCCCTCCACTTT. Its translation: CASSLTGTNSPLHF.

This chain uses TRBV4-2 with TRBJ2-1; TRBD2 matches 8 bases. V shed 0 bases and J 6 bases; nucleotides not matched to a gene: 4. CDR3 length equals 15 residues. Germline V gene data show CDR1 as LGHNA and CDR2 as YNFKEQ. The chain's CDR3 is CASSQDHGTSNEQFF. The DNA for the CDR3 is TGTGCCAGCAGCCAAGATCACGGGACTAGCAATGAGCAGTTCTTC.

J is TRBJ2-1 and V is TRBV10-3; TRBD2 agrees at 9 bases. This CDR3 is 11 amino acids long. J gave up 8 bases and V 11 bases, and 4 bases lay outside the gene matches. CDR1 and CDR2 from the germline V gene are ENHRY and SYGVKD. The chain's CDR3 is CAVLAGYEQFF. The CDR3, as DNA: TGTGCCGTTCTAGCGGGATATGAGCAGTTCTTC.

The genes are TRBV2 and TRBJ1-2; 7 bases map to TRBD1. The J segment lost 4 bases and the V segment lost 2 bases, leaving 16 bases of the junction unmatched. The CDR3 runs 18 residues. Germline CDR1 reads SNHLY; CDR2 reads FYNNEI. CDR3 sequence reads: CASSENRDSFSKGYGYTF. The CDR3 bases are TGTGCCAGCAGTGAAAATCGGGACAGCTTCTCCAAAGGCTATGGCTACACCTTC.

This sequence joins TRBV7-2 and TRBJ1-2; 8 bases match TRBD1. This CDR3 spans 14 amino acids. V dropped 5 bases and J dropped 5; count of bases not matched to a gene: 7. Germline lookup yields CDR1 SGHTA and CDR2 FQGNSA. The CDR3 sequence is CASSATGEGYGYTF. The CDR3, as DNA: TGTGCCAGCAGCGCGACAGGGGAAGGTTATGGCTACACCTTC.

The chain has TRBV18 and TRBJ2-1; 13 positions agree with TRBD2. CDR1 and CDR2 (germline): KGHSH, LQKENI. CDR3 size: 22 residues. The ends lost 2 bases at V and 3 bases at J; junction bases unmatched: 19. CDR3 region: CASSPRLAGGLQGSIYYNEQFF. The CDR3 DNA reads TGTGCCAGCTCACCAAGACTAGCGGGAGGACTCCAAGGGTCAATTTACTACAATGAGCAGTTCTTC.